This T cell receptor beta chain was identified in a study of Graves' ophthalmopathy and Graves' hyperthyroidism. Amplification of the TCR beta CDR3 regions used RNA transcripts (as template). Second-round multiplex PCR came after first-round RT-PCR with HTBI primers. TCRdb re-called the multiplex PCR reads with MiXCR, one entry per CDR3 protein. The sample lists around 400,000 distinct CDR3 sequences; roughly 21% were seen once. The sample comprised peripheral blood. This TCR was sampled from a woman aged 18-30 years with stable Graves' hyperthyroidism.

CDR3: CASSQVLSGELFF. As DNA, the CDR3 is TGTGCCAGCAGCCAAGTTTTATCCGGGGAGCTGTTTTTT. The rearrangement links TRBV3-1 to TRBJ2-2, with D hard to call. The CDR3 extends over 13 amino acids. The germline V and J ends were trimmed by 1 base and 6 bases, with 6 bases remaining between them. From germline, CDR1 is LGHDT and CDR2 YNNKEL (reference sequence).